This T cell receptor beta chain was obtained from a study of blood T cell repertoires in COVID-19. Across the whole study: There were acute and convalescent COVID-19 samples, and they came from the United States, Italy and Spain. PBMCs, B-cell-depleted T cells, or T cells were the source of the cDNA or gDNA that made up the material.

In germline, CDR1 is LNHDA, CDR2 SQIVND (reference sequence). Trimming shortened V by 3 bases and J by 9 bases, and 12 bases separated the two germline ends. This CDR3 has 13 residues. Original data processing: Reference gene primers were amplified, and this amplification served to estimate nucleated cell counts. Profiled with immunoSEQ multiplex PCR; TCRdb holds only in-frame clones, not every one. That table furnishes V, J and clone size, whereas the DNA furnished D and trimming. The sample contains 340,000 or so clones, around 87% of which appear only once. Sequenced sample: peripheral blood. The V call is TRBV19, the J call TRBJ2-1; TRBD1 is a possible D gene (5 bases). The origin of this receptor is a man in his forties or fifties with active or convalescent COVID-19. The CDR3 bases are TGTGCCAGTAGTATTCCCAGGGTCGGTGAGCAGTTCTTC. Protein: CASSIPRVGEQFF.